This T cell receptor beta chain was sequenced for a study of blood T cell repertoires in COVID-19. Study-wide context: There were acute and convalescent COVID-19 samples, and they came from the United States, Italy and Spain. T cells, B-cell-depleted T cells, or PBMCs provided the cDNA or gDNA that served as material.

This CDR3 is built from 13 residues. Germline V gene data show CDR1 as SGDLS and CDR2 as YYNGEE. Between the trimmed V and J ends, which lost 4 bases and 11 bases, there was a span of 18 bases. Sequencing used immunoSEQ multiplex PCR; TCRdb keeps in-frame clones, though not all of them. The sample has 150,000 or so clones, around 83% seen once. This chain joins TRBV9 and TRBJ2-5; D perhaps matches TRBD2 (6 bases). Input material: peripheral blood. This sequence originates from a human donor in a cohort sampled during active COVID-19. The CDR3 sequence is CASSPGSGLPQYF. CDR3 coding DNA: TGTGCCAGCAGCCCCGGGAGTGGTCTACCTCAGTACTTC.